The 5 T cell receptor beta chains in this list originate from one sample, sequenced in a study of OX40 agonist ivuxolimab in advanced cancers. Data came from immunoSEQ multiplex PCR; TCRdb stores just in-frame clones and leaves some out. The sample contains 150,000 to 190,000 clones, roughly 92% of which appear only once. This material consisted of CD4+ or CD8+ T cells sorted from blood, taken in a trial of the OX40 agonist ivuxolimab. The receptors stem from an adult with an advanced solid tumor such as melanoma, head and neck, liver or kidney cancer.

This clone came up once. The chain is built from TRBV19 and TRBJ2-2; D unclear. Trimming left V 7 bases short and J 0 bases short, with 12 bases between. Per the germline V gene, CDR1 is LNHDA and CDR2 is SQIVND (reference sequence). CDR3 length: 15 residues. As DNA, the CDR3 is TGTGCCAGTAAGGCCAGTAGTACGAACACCGGGGAGCTGTTTTTT. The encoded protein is CASKASSTNTGELFF.

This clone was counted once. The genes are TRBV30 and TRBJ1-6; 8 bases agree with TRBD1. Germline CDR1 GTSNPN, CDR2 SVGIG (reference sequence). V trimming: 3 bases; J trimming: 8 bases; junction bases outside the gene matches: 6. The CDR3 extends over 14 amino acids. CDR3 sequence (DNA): TGTGCCTGGAGCCCTCGGGACAGGTATTCACCCCTCCACTTT. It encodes CAWSPRDRYSPLHF. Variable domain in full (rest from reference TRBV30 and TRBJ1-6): SQTIHQWPATLVQPVGSPLSLECTVEGTSNPNLYWYRQAAGRGLQLLFYSVGIGQISSEVPQNLSASRPQDRQFILSSKKLLLSDSGFYLCAWSPRDRYSPLHFGNGTRLTVT.

CDR3 sequence (DNA): TGTGCCAGCTCACCACCGGGGAGGGGGCAAAACAATGAGCAGTTCTTC. The encoded protein is CASSPPGRGQNNEQFF. The rearrangement links TRBV18 to TRBJ2-1; D assignment may be TRBD1 or TRBD2 (7 bases each). Germline V gene data show CDR1 as KGHSH and CDR2 as LQKENI. The CDR3 runs 16 residues. Trimming removed 0 bases at V and 5 bases at J, with 14 bases between. The full variable domain, rest sourced from reference TRBV18 and TRBJ2-1, is NAGVMQNPRHLVRRRGQEARLRCSPMKGHSHVYWYRQLPEEGLKFMVYLQKENIIDESGMPKERFSAEFPKEGPSILRIQQVVRGDSAAYFCASSPPGRGQNNEQFFGPGTRLTVL.

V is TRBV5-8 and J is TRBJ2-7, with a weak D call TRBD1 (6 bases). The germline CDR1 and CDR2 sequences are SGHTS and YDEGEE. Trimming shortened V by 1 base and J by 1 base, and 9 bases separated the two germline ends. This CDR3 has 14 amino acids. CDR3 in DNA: TGTGCCAGCAGCTTGACAGGGCTTTCCTACGAGCAGTACTTC. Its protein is CASSLTGLSYEQYF.

CDR3 amino acids: CASSVGTPGYGYTF. In DNA, the CDR3 is TGTGCCAGCAGCGTAGGGACCCCGGGCTATGGCTACACCTTC. J is TRBJ1-2 and V is TRBV9, with no clear D. CDR1 is SGDLS and CDR2 is YYNGEE in the germline V gene. This CDR3 is 14 amino acids long. V lost 0 bases, J lost 4 bases, and 10 bases lay in between.